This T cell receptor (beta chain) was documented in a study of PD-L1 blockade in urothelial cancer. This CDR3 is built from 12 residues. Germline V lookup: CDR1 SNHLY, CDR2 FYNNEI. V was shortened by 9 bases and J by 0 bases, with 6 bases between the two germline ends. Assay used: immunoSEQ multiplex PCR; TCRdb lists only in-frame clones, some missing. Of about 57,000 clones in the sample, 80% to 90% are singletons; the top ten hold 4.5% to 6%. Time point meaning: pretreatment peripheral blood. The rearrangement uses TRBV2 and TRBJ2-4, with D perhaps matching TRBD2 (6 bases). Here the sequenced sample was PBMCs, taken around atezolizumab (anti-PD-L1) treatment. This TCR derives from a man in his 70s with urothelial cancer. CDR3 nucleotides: TGTGCCAGGGGACTAGCCAAAAACATTCAGTACTTC. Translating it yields CARGLAKNIQYF.